The rows below give T cell receptor beta chains drawn from one sample of a study of blood T cell repertoires in COVID-19. Profiled with immunoSEQ multiplex PCR; TCRdb holds only in-frame clones, not every one. The sample records 65,000 or so clones, under 85% being singletons. What was sequenced was peripheral blood. The source is a woman aged 45 to 65 with active or convalescent COVID-19. Each CDR3 is given with its conserved first and last residue. The D gene is left open where the match is weak. Some rows have no size entry. The others give once, few or many, or a class for an expanded clone.

clone size	V gene	J gene	D gene	CDR3 DNA	CDR3 protein
NA	TRBV6-6	TRBJ1-1	NA	TGTGCCAGCAGTTACCCCAAAAACCGCTTCGGCACTGAAGCTTTCTTT	CASSYPKNRFGTEAFF
NA	TRBV9	TRBJ2-1	TRBD2	TGTGCCAGCAGCCCCCAGGGACTAGGGGGCAATGAGCAGTTCTTC	CASSPQGLGGNEQFF
NA	TRBV7-3	TRBJ2-1	NA	TGTGCCAGCAGCCCGGGATTGTTAGATGAGCAGTTCTTC	CASSPGLLDEQFF
NA	TRBV6-2/TRBV6-3	TRBJ2-7	TRBD2	TGTGCCAGCAGTCTGACTAGCGGAGCCTACGAGCAGTACTTC	CASSLTSGAYEQYF
NA	TRBV6-1	TRBJ1-4	NA	TGTGCCAGCAGTGAAGCCCGGGAAGGACTGTTTTTT	CASSEAREGLFF
NA	TRBV4-3	TRBJ1-3	NA	TGCGCCAGCAGCCAAGATGTGGCTTCTGGAAACACCATATATTTT	CASSQDVASGNTIYF
NA	TRBV6-2/TRBV6-3	TRBJ2-1	NA	TGTGCCAGCAGTCTCCGGGGAGGAGGGAATGAGCAGTTCTTC	CASSLRGGGNEQFF
NA	TRBV7-9	TRBJ2-7	NA	TGTGCCAGCAGCTTCCTCGGGACAACCTACGAGCAGTACTTC	CASSFLGTTYEQYF
NA	TRBV6-6	TRBJ1-4	TRBD1	TGTGCCAGCAGTCCCGGACAGGGAAGGATTGGCACTAATGAAAAACTGTTTTTT	CASSPGQGRIGTNEKLFF
once	TRBV5-6	TRBJ2-7	NA	TGTGCCAGCAGCCACGGTCGCGGCTACGAGCAGTACTTC	CASSHGRGYEQYF
few	TRBV24-1	TRBJ2-1	NA	TGTGCCACCAGTGATTTAACGGGACACAGCAATGAGCAGTTCTTC	CATSDLTGHSNEQFF
NA	TRBV5-1	TRBJ2-3	TRBD1	TGCGCCAGCAGCCGCGGGACAGGGATCGGCACAGATACGCAGTATTTT	CASSRGTGIGTDTQYF
NA	TRBV7-3	TRBJ2-7	TRBD2	TGTGCCAGCAGCCCTCGGGGGGGGGCAGCCTACGAGCAGTACTTC	CASSPRGGAAYEQYF
NA	TRBV2	TRBJ2-1	NA	TGTGCCAGCAGTACCACGACCAGGGGCTCCTACAATGAGCAGTTCTTC	CASSTTTRGSYNEQFF
few	TRBV27	TRBJ1-1	NA	TGTGCCAGCAGTCCCCGGACAGTGAACACTGAAGCTTTCTTT	CASSPRTVNTEAFF
NA	TRBV29-1	TRBJ2-2	NA	TGCAGTGCGGACAGAAACTCCGGGGAGCTGTTTTTT	CSADRNSGELFF
NA	TRBV30	TRBJ1-3	NA	TGTGCCTGGAGTGTTGGGGGGTCTGGAAACACCATATATTTT	CAWSVGGSGNTIYF
NA	TRBV5-6	TRBJ1-2	NA	TGTGCCACCTCCTCGACTGGGAGGCAGATGGGCTACACCTTC	CATSSTGRQMGYTF
NA	TRBV7-8	TRBJ2-7	TRBD2	TGTGCCAGCGAAAGAGGCGGGAGCAGCGAGCAGTACTTC	CASERGGSSEQYF
NA	TRBV24-1	TRBJ1-5	NA	TGTGCCACCAGTAGAGGCAATCAGCCCCAGCATTTT	CATSRGNQPQHF
NA	TRBV2	TRBJ1-6	TRBD1	TGTGCCAGCAGCCGGGACAGGGGGGAATCACCCCTCCACTTT	CASSRDRGESPLHF
NA	TRBV11-2	TRBJ2-2	NA	TGTGCCAGCAGCCCAGACCCGGGGGCCGGGGAGCTGTTTTTT	CASSPDPGAGELFF
few	TRBV7-2	TRBJ2-3	NA	TGTGCCAGCAGCCCCGGAGGAGGGCCACAACATACGCAGTATTTT	CASSPGGGPQHTQYF
few	TRBV20-1	TRBJ1-1	NA	TGCAGTGGATTTCAGGGCACTGAAGCTTTCTTT	CSGFQGTEAFF
NA	TRBV4-3	TRBJ2-1	NA	TGCGCCAGCAGCCCGTATTCTGTGGCTAGCAGGACCGTGGGGAATGAGCAGTTCTTC	CASSPYSVASRTVGNEQFF
NA	TRBV2	TRBJ1-2	TRBD1	TGTGCCAGCAGGCACAGGGGGCCGCTTGGCTACACCTTC	CASRHRGPLGYTF
NA	TRBV6-2/TRBV6-3	TRBJ1-5	TRBD1	TGTGCCAGCAGCCGCGGGACAGATAGCAATCAGCCCCAGCATTTT	CASSRGTDSNQPQHF
NA	TRBV25-1	TRBJ2-1	NA	TGTGCCAGCAGTGAATTGCATGGGGGCGGGTTGTCCTACAATGAGCAGTTCTTC	CASSELHGGGLSYNEQFF
NA	TRBV14	TRBJ1-2	NA	TGTGCCAGCAGCCAAGTGGAGGGGCTGGGCTATGGCTACACCTTC	CASSQVEGLGYGYTF
NA	TRBV7-2	TRBJ2-6	TRBD1	TGTGCCAGCAGCTTGGCGACAGGGGACAGGCGGGCCAACGTCCTGACTTTC	CASSLATGDRRANVLTF
NA	TRBV7-9	TRBJ2-6	NA	TGTGCCACGCTTAGTTCTGGGGCCAACGTCCTGACTTTC	CATLSSGANVLTF
NA	TRBV5-4	TRBJ2-5	NA	TGTGCCAGCAGCCAATCCGGGACTCCTCAAGAGACCCAGTACTTC	CASSQSGTPQETQYF
NA	TRBV23-1	TRBJ2-7	NA	TGCGCCAGCAGTCAATCACACTACCAGGGGGGTCGGACCTCCTACGAGCAGTACTTC	CASSQSHYQGGRTSYEQYF
NA	TRBV6-2/TRBV6-3	TRBJ1-2	NA	TGTGCCAGCAGTTACTACGGGAAAGGAGAAGGCTACACCTTC	CASSYYGKGEGYTF
NA	TRBV5-1	TRBJ2-1	NA	TGCGCCAGCAGCGTGGACACCTACAATGAGCAGTTCTTC	CASSVDTYNEQFF
once	TRBV7-2	TRBJ2-7	NA	TGTGCCAGCAGCCCCGTCGGGAGCTCCTACGAGCAGTACTTC	CASSPVGSSYEQYF
NA	TRBV5-5	TRBJ2-7	NA	TGTGCCAGCAGCCTATCTGACTCCGACTCCTACGAGCAGTACTTC	CASSLSDSDSYEQYF
once	TRBV24-1	TRBJ2-1	NA	TGTGCCACCAGTGATTTTACAGGGCCCTACAATGAGCAGTTCTTC	CATSDFTGPYNEQFF
NA	TRBV4-1	TRBJ2-2	TRBD2	TGCGCCAGCAGCCATCCCCTAGCGGGAACCGCGAACACCGGGGAGCTGTTTTTT	CASSHPLAGTANTGELFF
NA	TRBV6-2/TRBV6-3	TRBJ2-1	NA	TGTGCCAGCAGTTACTCCGTCTTCGTCTACAATGAGCAGTTCTTC	CASSYSVFVYNEQFF
NA	TRBV6-2/TRBV6-3	TRBJ2-5	TRBD2	TGTGCCAGCAGTTACTCTCGCGGGAGGGTTCAAGAGACCCAGTACTTC	CASSYSRGRVQETQYF
NA	TRBV3-1/TRBV3-2	TRBJ1-2	NA	TGTGCCAGCAGCCCCGGACAGAAAATTAACTATGGCTACACCTTC	CASSPGQKINYGYTF
NA	TRBV20-1	TRBJ1-3	NA	TGCAGTGCTAGTTTAGCAGGAAACACCATATATTTT	CSASLAGNTIYF
NA	TRBV30	TRBJ2-5	TRBD2	TGTGCCTGGAGTTTGACTAGCGGGCCGAGAGAGACCCAGTACTTC	CAWSLTSGPRETQYF
NA	TRBV7-9	TRBJ1-5	NA	TGTGCCAGCAGCCGGGACACCAGCAATCAGCCCCAGCATTTT	CASSRDTSNQPQHF
NA	TRBV24-1	TRBJ1-1	TRBD1	TGTGCCACCACGACAGGGGAGAACACTGAAGCTTTCTTT	CATTTGENTEAFF
NA	TRBV27	TRBJ1-3	NA	TGTGCCAGCGGTAACAGGGCCTCTGGAAACACCATATATTTT	CASGNRASGNTIYF
few	TRBV9	TRBJ1-1	NA	TGTGCCAGCAGCCACGGCGGGCGGTCGGGAAAGACTGAAGCTTTCTTT	CASSHGGRSGKTEAFF
few	TRBV18	TRBJ2-7	TRBD2	TGTGCCAGCTCACCTCGGGACTATTCCGAGCAGTACTTC	CASSPRDYSEQYF
NA	TRBV7-9	TRBJ2-1	TRBD2	TGTGCCAGCAGCCCACTTCCCGCCCCCCTAGCGGCTTACAATGAGCAGTTCTTC	CASSPLPAPLAAYNEQFF
NA	TRBV5-1	TRBJ1-6	NA	TGCGCCAGCAGCCCCGGGCAGGGGAATTCACCCCTCCACTTT	CASSPGQGNSPLHF
NA	TRBV9	TRBJ1-2	NA	TGTGCCAGCAGCGTCGGACCCGAGGGTGGCTACACCTTC	CASSVGPEGGYTF
few	TRBV3-1/TRBV3-2	TRBJ2-3	TRBD2	TGTGCCAGCAGCCAAGATTTCAGCGGGGGGAGCACAGATACGCAGTATTTT	CASSQDFSGGSTDTQYF
NA	TRBV7-2	TRBJ2-6	TRBD1	TGTGCCAGCAGCTTAAACAGGGGGCTTGGGGCCAACGTCCTGACTTTC	CASSLNRGLGANVLTF
NA	TRBV7-2	TRBJ1-2	NA	TGTGCCAGCAGCTCAGCGACCCTGAGCGGGCCGAACTATGGCTACACCTTC	CASSSATLSGPNYGYTF
once	TRBV30	TRBJ1-2	TRBD1	TGTGCCTGGCAGACAGGGGTCTCTTCTTTAGCTAACTATGGCTACACCTTC	CAWQTGVSSLANYGYTF
few	TRBV18	TRBJ2-5	NA	TGTGCCAGCTCACCACGGGCAGCTACTGGCCTCCAAGAGACCCAGTACTTC	CASSPRAATGLQETQYF